This record looks at one TCR beta chain sequence and its context. cDNA synthesis used the whole RNA isolate, giving expressed TCRB sequences. Profiling relied on immunoSEQ multiplex PCR, and the TCRdb table lists in-frame clones only, not all of them. This sample has around 240,000 clones, with over 7.5% found just once. Averaging about 100 mL, one heparinised blood draw was given by each donor. Germline V gene sequence: CDR1 SGHNT, CDR2 YENEEA. V was pared by 3 bases and J by 4 bases, with 3 bases of the junction left unmatched. The CDR3 has 14 residues. The sample comes from a study of beta chain features in type 1 diabetes. As for the study in general: Healthy donors resembled patients in age, gender and cell yields.

Sequencing was performed on naive CD4+ T cells from blood. The J gene is TRBJ1-1, the V gene TRBV11-3, with TRBD1 matching 9 bases. The receptor was isolated from a woman younger than 30 in good health. The CDR3 coding sequence is TGTGCCAGCAGCTTCGGACAGGGGAGCACTGAAGCTTTCTTT. This translates into CASSFGQGSTEAFF.